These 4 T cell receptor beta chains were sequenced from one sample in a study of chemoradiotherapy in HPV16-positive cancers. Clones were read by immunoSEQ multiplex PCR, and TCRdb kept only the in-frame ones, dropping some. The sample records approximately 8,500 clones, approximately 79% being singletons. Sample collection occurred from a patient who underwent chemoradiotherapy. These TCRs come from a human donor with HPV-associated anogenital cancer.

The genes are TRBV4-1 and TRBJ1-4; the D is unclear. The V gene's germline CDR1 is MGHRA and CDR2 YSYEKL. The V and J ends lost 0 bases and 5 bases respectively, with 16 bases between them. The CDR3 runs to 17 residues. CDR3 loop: CASSQDGWTPGNEKLFF. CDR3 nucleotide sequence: TGCGCCAGCAGCCAAGATGGATGGACGCCTGGAAATGAAAAACTGTTTTTT.

Here the CDR3 DNA reads TGTGCCAGCTCACTGACAGGGGATGGCAATCAGCCCCAGCATTTT. Translation gives CASSLTGDGNQPQHF. The chain employs TRBV18 and TRBJ1-5, with TRBD1 matching 8 bases. The length of the CDR3 is 15 residues. V shed 4 bases and J 2 bases; nucleotides not matched to a gene: 4. CDR1 is KGHSH, CDR2 LQKENI, per germline.

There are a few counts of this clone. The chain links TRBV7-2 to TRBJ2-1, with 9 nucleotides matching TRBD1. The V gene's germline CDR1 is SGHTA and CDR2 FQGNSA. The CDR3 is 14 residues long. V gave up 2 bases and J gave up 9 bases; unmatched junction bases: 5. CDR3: CASSLMGQGIEQFF. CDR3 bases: TGTGCCAGCAGCTTAATGGGACAGGGAATTGAGCAGTTCTTC.

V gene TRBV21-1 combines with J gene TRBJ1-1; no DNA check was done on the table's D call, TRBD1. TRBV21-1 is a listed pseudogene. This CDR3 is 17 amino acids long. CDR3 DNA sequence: TGTGCCAGCAGCAAAATTTCGGGGGACAGCGTATGCCCTGAAGCTTTCTTT. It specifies CASSKISGDSVCPEAFF.